A single sample is the source of the 30 T cell receptor beta chains below, sequenced in a study of blood T cell repertoires in COVID-19 (dated by TCRdb to 2020 to 2021). The library was produced with the immunoSEQ multiplex PCR assay. TCRdb obtained this table from immuneACCESS and retained in-frame rearrangements with V and J assigned. These tables miss some clones; where compared with another copy, unresolved V genes account for less than half of the shortfall, and the remainder is unexplained. Across this sample there are some 340,000 clones, with around four fifths seen only once. The top ten hold approximately 4.7% of the sample. Sequenced material: PBMCs or T cells enriched from blood (not recorded which). The receptor source for this set is a woman aged 45 to 65 who had recovered from COVID-19.

The J gene is TRBJ2-2, the V gene TRBV2, with 8 positions matching TRBD1. The trim removed 6 bases at V and 5 bases at J, leaving 8 bases unmatched. The CDR3 is made up of 15 amino acids. CDR1 and CDR2 (germline): SNHLY, FYNNEI. Written as DNA, the CDR3 is TGTGCCAGCAGGGCAGGGGGCAGCGGGACCGGGGAGCTGTTTTTT. Translating gives CASRAGGSGTGELFF.

The CDR3 DNA reads TGTGCCAGCAGCTCCTCCGGGACCGGGGAGCTGTTTTTT. The encoded protein is CASSSSGTGELFF. The chain has TRBV7-8 and TRBJ2-2; D gene unclear. CDR1 and CDR2 (germline): SGHVS, FQNEAQ. The CDR3 extends over 13 amino acids. V was trimmed by 4 bases and J by 5 bases, leaving 8 bases between them.

V usage is TRBV12-3 or TRBV12-4 and J usage is TRBJ1-4, with 7 bases lining up with TRBD1. The V and J ends lost 3 bases and 8 bases, in that order; junction bases with no gene match: 0. The CDR3 sequence is 12 residues long. The CDR3 sequence: CASSLTGEKLFF. The CDR3 DNA reads TGTGCCAGCAGTTTGACAGGGGAAAAACTGTTTTTT.

The chain combines TRBV7-2 with TRBJ1-1; D remains ambiguous. V shed 2 bases and J shed 3 bases, with 7 bases lying between them. Germline loops: CDR1 SGHTA, CDR2 FQGNSA. This CDR3 has 13 amino acids. CDR3: CASSLTAYTEAFF. As DNA, the CDR3 is TGTGCCAGCAGCTTAACAGCCTACACTGAAGCTTTCTTT.

This clone was detected only a few times. V is TRBV19 and J is TRBJ1-2, with a possible D match to TRBD1 (5 bases). Germline assignment: CDR1 LNHDA and CDR2 SQIVND (reference sequence). Trimming took 3 bases from V and 0 from J, leaving 11 bases between them. The CDR3 loop spans 15 amino acids. The CDR3 bases are TGTGCCAGTAGTATGAAAACAGGAGCTAACTATGGCTACACCTTC. This encodes CASSMKTGANYGYTF.

This chain's CDR3 is CASSWGTSGGFRAQYF. DNA of the CDR3: TGTGCCAGCAGCTGGGGGACTAGCGGGGGGTTTAGGGCGCAGTATTTT. The chain uses TRBV11-1 and TRBJ2-3; 15 positions agree with TRBD2. Germline loops: CDR1 SGHAT, CDR2 FQDESV (reference sequence). This CDR3 comprises 16 residues. After removal of 4 bases from V and 10 bases from J, the junction contained 9 bases not matched to a gene.

The V and J genes are TRBV15 and TRBJ1-2; D perhaps matches TRBD1 (5 bases). Germline V gene lookup returns CDR1 LNHNV and CDR2 YYDKDF (reference sequence). Trimming removed 1 base from V and 0 bases from J, with 12 bases in between. This CDR3 has 16 residues. The CDR3 sequence is CATSRGGRDSNYGYTF. CDR3 DNA sequence: TGTGCCACCAGCAGAGGAGGACGGGACTCTAACTATGGCTACACCTTC.

This chain connects TRBV10-3 to TRBJ2-7; TRBD2 aligns across 7 bases. Germline V gene sequence: CDR1 ENHRY, CDR2 SYGVKD. CDR3 length: 16 amino acids. The V gene end was trimmed by 0 bases and the J gene end by 3 bases; junction bases not matched to a gene: 8. The CDR3 region is CAISESTPSGNYEQYF. DNA of the CDR3: TGTGCCATCAGTGAGTCGACACCTAGCGGTAACTACGAGCAGTACTTC.

This clone was seen more than once but under ten times. The V gene is TRBV10-3, the J gene TRBJ2-1, with D perhaps matching TRBD2 (5 bases). CDR3 length equals 13 residues. Germline lookup yields CDR1 ENHRY and CDR2 SYGVKD. V dropped 6 bases and J dropped 5 bases, with 11 bases sitting between them. The CDR3 spells CAIRRGSNNEQFF. The CDR3 coding sequence is TGTGCCATCAGAAGAGGGTCTAACAATGAGCAGTTCTTC.

The rearrangement links TRBV9 to TRBJ1-1; TRBD1 agrees at 10 bases. Trimming cost V 2 bases and J 3 bases; bases outside gene matches: 4. This CDR3 comprises 15 residues. Looked up from germline, CDR1 is SGDLS and CDR2 is YYNGEE. For the CDR3, the DNA is TGTGCCAGCAGCGTCGGCGGGACAGGGGACACTGAAGCTTTCTTT. Its protein product is CASSVGGTGDTEAFF.

This chain uses TRBV9 with TRBJ1-6; D might be TRBD1 (6 bases). Germline values: CDR1 SGDLS, CDR2 YYNGEE. The length of the CDR3 is 15 residues. The V and J ends lost 4 bases and 8 bases respectively, with 16 bases between them. CDR3 sequence reads: CASSLTGPPYSPLHF. The CDR3 DNA reads TGTGCCAGCAGCCTAACAGGGCCCCCTTATTCACCCCTCCACTTT.

The chain links TRBV19 to TRBJ1-4, with TRBD1 matching 8 bases. The length of the CDR3 is 15 residues. V trimming: 4 bases; J trimming: 8 bases; junction bases outside the gene matches: 9. The germline CDR1 and CDR2 sequences are LNHDA and SQIVND (reference sequence). The DNA of the CDR3 is TGTGCCAGTAGTAAGGCAGGGGGCGCGTACGAAAAACTGTTTTTT. It translates to CASSKAGGAYEKLFF.

The chain is built from TRBV14 and TRBJ2-2; 10 bases are a match to TRBD2. The CDR3 is made up of 16 amino acids. Trimming at V came to 1 base and at J to 3 bases, leaving 2 bases not matched to a gene. CDR1 and CDR2 from the germline V gene are SGHDN and FVKESK. Here the CDR3 reads CASSQATSGDTGELFF. The CDR3 nucleotides are TGTGCCAGCAGCCAAGCAACTAGCGGGGACACCGGGGAGCTGTTTTTT.

The V and J genes are TRBV30 and TRBJ2-2, with 7 bases fitting TRBD1. Unmatched junction bases numbered 2, after V lost 8 bases and J lost 2 bases. CDR1 and CDR2 from the germline V gene are GTSNPN and SVGIG (reference sequence). The CDR3 consists of 12 residues. DNA of the CDR3: TGTGCCCGACAGGGTAACACCGGGGAGCTGTTTTTT. This gives the protein CARQGNTGELFF. Filled out from reference TRBV30 and TRBJ2-2, the complete variable domain reads SQTIHQWPATLVQPVGSPLSLECTVEGTSNPNLYWYRQAAGRGLQLLFYSVGIGQISSEVPQNLSASRPQDRQFILSSKKLLLSDSGFYLCARQGNTGELFFGEGSRLTVL.

This chain uses TRBV4-2 with TRBJ2-3; 13 nucleotides line up with TRBD2. The CDR3 has 21 residues. Germline trimming cut 0 bases from V and 4 bases from J; bases unmatched to any gene: 16. Germline values: CDR1 LGHNA, CDR2 YNFKEQ. The DNA for the CDR3 is TGTGCCAGCAGCCAAGATCGGACTAGCGGGAGAGTTGAGAGTGATGCAGATACGCAGTATTTT. Its protein is CASSQDRTSGRVESDADTQYF.

The genes are TRBV11-2 and TRBJ2-2; TRBD1 aligns across 12 bases. The germline CDR1 and CDR2 sequences are SGHAT and FQNNGV. The CDR3 has 17 amino acids. Germline trimming cut 6 bases from V and 4 bases from J; bases unmatched to any gene: 9. CDR3 DNA: TGTGCCAGCAGGTTCCCGGGGACAGGGGGCTCCACCGGGGAGCTGTTTTTT. Its protein is CASRFPGTGGSTGELFF.

A few counts support this clone. V is TRBV4-1 and J is TRBJ1-5; D perhaps matches TRBD1 (5 bases). The germline CDR1 and CDR2 sequences are MGHRA and YSYEKL. This CDR3 contains 16 residues. Deletions cut 0 bases from V and 6 bases from J, with 15 bases between. DNA for the CDR3: TGCGCCAGCAGCCAAGAAACAGGCTCGGGCGGTCAGCCCCAGCATTTT. Its translation: CASSQETGSGGQPQHF.

The chain has TRBV5-1 and TRBJ2-1; D is perhaps TRBD2 (6 bases). Germline assignment: CDR1 SGHRS and CDR2 YFSETQ. V was cut by 4 bases and J by 0 bases, with 14 bases left in between. The CDR3 sequence is 16 residues long. CDR3 residues: CASSITGRRSYNEQFF. The DNA of the CDR3 is TGCGCCAGCAGCATAACCGGGAGACGCTCCTACAATGAGCAGTTCTTC.

This rearrangement joins TRBV12-3 or TRBV12-4 to TRBJ1-5, with D possibly TRBD1 on 5 matching bases. The CDR3 has 12 amino acids. V was pared by 4 bases and J by 7 bases, with 8 bases between. CDR3 bases: TGTGCCAGCAGTTCCCAGGGCCAGCCCCAGCATTTT. It encodes CASSSQGQPQHF.

V is TRBV4-2 and J is TRBJ2-3; a possible D gene is TRBD2 (5 bases). Germline V gene lookup returns CDR1 LGHNA and CDR2 YNFKEQ. V dropped 2 bases and J dropped 3 bases, with 9 bases sitting between them. This CDR3 has 14 residues. In DNA form, the CDR3 reads TGTGCCAGCAGCCAATTATCGGGGACAGATACGCAGTATTTT. Residues: CASSQLSGTDTQYF.

This clone was recorded many times. The rearrangement uses TRBV6-5 and TRBJ2-7; D possibly corresponds to TRBD2 (5 bases). Germline V gene data show CDR1 as MNHEY and CDR2 as SVGAGI. The V gene lost 6 bases and the J gene lost 1 base, with 16 bases spanning the gap. This CDR3 has 15 amino acids. CDR3 DNA: TGTGCCAGCAGCCACGAGGGCCTCCCATCCTACGAGCAGTACTTC. This codes for CASSHEGLPSYEQYF.

The V gene is TRBV6-1, the J gene TRBJ2-1; 8 nucleotides align to TRBD1. This CDR3 comprises 15 residues. The V gene's germline CDR1 is MNHNS and CDR2 SASEGT. V was clipped by 3 bases and J by 9 bases; unmatched bases: 10. The CDR3 DNA is TGTGCCAGCAGTGAGAGGCAGGGGGCGGTCGGTGAGCAGTTCTTC. The encoded protein is CASSERQGAVGEQFF.

The chain couples TRBV11-2 to TRBJ2-1; D is uncertain. The CDR3 spans 13 residues. Germline-derived CDR1 and CDR2 are SGHAT and FQNNGV. V was clipped by 8 bases and J by 6 bases, with 14 bases between them. The chain's CDR3 is CASRMLVSNEQFF. For the CDR3, the DNA is TGTGCCAGCCGGATGCTAGTTAGCAATGAGCAGTTCTTC.

This chain connects TRBV6-5 to TRBJ1-6, with unresolved D. V was shortened by 0 bases and J by 0 bases, with 3 bases between the two germline ends. The germline gives CDR1 MNHEY, CDR2 SVGAGI. This CDR3 region has 15 residues. The CDR3 DNA reads as TGTGCCAGCAGTTACTCGAGCTCCTATAATTCACCCCTCCACTTT. Translating gives CASSYSSSYNSPLHF.

The chain carries TRBV28 and TRBJ2-3; D remains ambiguous. V lost 6 bases, J lost 3 bases, and 10 bases lay in between. The CDR3 has 13 amino acids. Germline V gene data show CDR1 as MDHEN and CDR2 as SYDVKM. CDR3 region: CASSLVGTDTQYF. The DNA of the CDR3 is TGTGCCAGCAGCCTCGTCGGGACAGATACGCAGTATTTT.

The chain combines TRBV13 with TRBJ2-7; 13 bases line up with TRBD2. Germline CDR1 reads PRHDT; CDR2 reads FYEKMQ (reference sequence). The CDR3 sequence is 15 residues long. V shed 5 bases and J 3 bases; nucleotides not matched to a gene: 4. In nucleotides, the CDR3 is TGTGCCAGCAGCCCGGGACTAGCGGGAATCTACGAGCAGTACTTC. As protein: CASSPGLAGIYEQYF.

V usage is TRBV19 and J usage is TRBJ2-2; D may be TRBD1 (5 bases). Germline CDR1 and CDR2: LNHDA and SQIVND (reference sequence). The CDR3 extends over 17 amino acids. V was cut by 4 bases and J by 6 bases, with 21 bases left in between. The CDR3 bases are TGTGCCAGTAGTACTCGACAGTCCCCAACATGGCCCGGGGAGCTGTTTTTT. This gives the protein CASSTRQSPTWPGELFF.

The chain couples TRBV30 to TRBJ1-1; D ambiguous. CDR1 is GTSNPN, CDR2 SVGIG, per germline (reference sequence). This CDR3 is built from 12 residues. V was cut by 4 bases and J by 1 base, with 7 bases left in between. In DNA, the CDR3 is TGTGCCTGGATTTTCGGGAACACTGAAGCTTTCTTT. Encoded protein: CAWIFGNTEAFF.

J is TRBJ2-3 and V is TRBV10-3; TRBD1 agrees at 7 bases. CDR1 and CDR2 from the germline V gene are ENHRY and SYGVKD. The CDR3 is made up of 15 amino acids. V lost 5 bases, J lost 3 bases, and 8 bases stayed unmatched. Written as DNA, the CDR3 is TGTGCCATCAGTACTAAGACAGGGTTAACAGATACGCAGTATTTT. Translation gives CAISTKTGLTDTQYF.

V is TRBV14 and J is TRBJ2-1, with TRBD1 as a possible D gene (6 bases). Germline V lookup: CDR1 SGHDN, CDR2 FVKESK. The CDR3 extends over 13 amino acids. The V and J ends lost 0 bases and 15 bases respectively, with 15 bases between them. The CDR3 sequence: CASSQDGTTGRFF. CDR3 coding DNA: TGTGCCAGCAGCCAAGACGGGACAACCGGAAGGTTCTTC.